This T cell receptor beta chain emerged from a study of blood T cells in healthy people across ages. Study-wide results and limits: The diversity estimates, figures obtained from one million T cells, were considered underestimates.

For the second PCR, which ran for about 7 to 12 cycles, a sample-barcoded 5' primer and a J-beta primer mix were used. TCRdb recomputed calls from the 5' RACE reads with MiXCR, one row per CDR3 protein. The top ten hold roughly 2% of the sample, which has over 1,500,000 distinct CDR3 sequences, 49% seen once. Deletions cut 0 bases from V and 0 bases from J, with 18 bases between. The CDR3 spans 19 residues. The V gene's germline CDR1 is LNHNV and CDR2 YYDKDF (reference sequence). Points on this clonotype: The antigen is not known.

Sequencing was carried out using blood. The sequence derives from a woman aged 35 to 49 in good health. The J gene is TRBJ2-1, the V gene TRBV15; possibly TRBD2 for D (6 bases). The DNA of the CDR3 is TGTGCCACCAGCAGAGAATGGGGGAGGAGGGCTAGCTCCTACAATGAGCAGTTCTTC. Translated: CATSREWGRRASSYNEQFF.